These 15 T cell receptor gamma chains originate from one sample sequenced in a study of gamma-delta chains in newborns, infants, children. TCRdb fed the reads into CATT to redo clone calling. The sample has about 2,500 gamma-chain clones, about 47% seen once. Sequenced: blood. These receptor sequences come from a child who was a newborn, infant or young child, either healthy, febrile or measles-vaccinated (not recorded which).

Concerning this clone itself: Being one base from a much bigger clone, this may be a read error. The same CDR3 arises from other DNA sequences in this sample as well. The chain employs TRGV4 and TRGJ1 or TRGJ2. TCRdb is silent on the J gene; assignment here came from matching the DNA to germline. Germline V gives CDR1 EGSTGY, CDR2 YDSYTSSV. V gave up 1 base and J gave up 5 bases; unmatched junction bases: 2. The CDR3 has 12 residues. CDR3 protein: CATWDGHYKKLF. The CDR3 nucleotides read TGTGCCACCTGGGATGGACATTATAAGAAACTCTTT.

This chain joins TRGV4 and TRGJP2. As TCRdb names no J gene, one was assigned here on the basis of a DNA match to germline. With 6 bases clipped from V and 4 bases from J, the junction kept 2 bases outside the gene matches. This CDR3 is 12 amino acids long. From germline, CDR1 is EGSTGY and CDR2 YDSYTSSV. The CDR3 DNA reads as TGTGCCACCTGGCTTAGTGATTGGATCAAGACGTTT. Its protein product is CATWLSDWIKTF.

In this sample, this clone turned up a few times. This chain links TRGV4 with TRGJ1 or TRGJ2. The J gene, absent from TCRdb, was called here by matching the DNA to germline. CDR1 EGSTGY and CDR2 YDSYTSSV come from the germline V gene. V trimming: 1 base; J trimming: 2 bases; junction bases outside the gene matches: 8. The CDR3 has 15 residues. The CDR3 DNA follows: TGTGCCACCTGGGATGGATCCCCATATTATTATAAGAAACTCTTT. Its protein product is CATWDGSPYYYKKLF.

Comments on this clone: A junction end diverges from the germline sequence, so it may reflect a read error. The J gene is TRGJP1, the V gene TRGV2. Assignment of the J gene here rests on matching the DNA to germline, because TCRdb gives none. The germline V gene encodes CDR1 EGSNGY and CDR2 YDSYNSKV. This CDR3 is 14 amino acids long. The CDR3 bases are TGTGCCACCTGGGACGCGTTCACTGGTCGGTTCAAGATATTT. Protein: CATWDAFTGRFKIF.

As for this clone: A single base separates this from a much larger clone, so it may be a read error. This chain links TRGV3 with TRGJ1 or TRGJ2. Germline matching of the DNA provided the J gene here, since TCRdb leaves it blank. Per the germline V gene, CDR1 is VTNTFY and CDR2 is YDVSTARD (reference sequence). The length of the CDR3 is 11 residues. Trimming at V came to 4 bases and at J to 6 bases, leaving 3 bases not matched to a gene. The CDR3 bases are TGTGCCACCTGGGAGGGTTATAAGAAACTCTTT. Its translation: CATWEGYKKLF.

No V gene was called here, but the J gene is TRGJ1 or TRGJ2. CDR3 length: 12 amino acids. CDR3 residues: CATWDNWFEKLF. As DNA, the CDR3 is TGTGCCACCTGGGACAATTGGTTCGAGAAACTCTTT.

Notes on this clone: Other DNA sequences in this specimen translate into the identical CDR3. This chain uses TRGV8 with TRGJP2. Here the J gene came from matching the DNA to germline, since TCRdb omits it. This CDR3 comprises 13 residues. Germline-derived CDR1 and CDR2 are VENAVY and YDSYNSRV. With 5 bases clipped from V and 6 bases from J, the junction kept 6 bases outside the gene matches. As DNA, the CDR3 is TGTGCCACCTGGGTCCTTGGTGATTGGATCAAGACGTTT. Protein sequence: CATWVLGDWIKTF.

A note on this clone: A junction boundary mismatches the germline segment, possibly from a read error. The V gene is TRGV3, the J gene TRGJ1 or TRGJ2. TCRdb carries no J gene annotation; the J gene was assigned here by matching the DNA with germline. In germline, CDR1 is VTNTFY, CDR2 YDVSTARD (reference sequence). The CDR3 consists of 13 residues. CDR3 sequence (DNA): TGTGCCACCTGGGGCAGGCCAGATTATAAGAAACTCTTT. It specifies CATWGRPDYKKLF.

J is TRGJP2 and V is TRGV5. The J gene, left out of TCRdb, was set here by checking the DNA against germline. The trim removed 5 bases at V and 5 bases at J, leaving 2 bases unmatched. There are 12 residues in the CDR3. The V gene's germline CDR1 is VINAFY and CDR2 YDVSNSKD. The CDR3 spells CATWASDWIKTF. CDR3 DNA: TGTGCCACCTGGGCCAGTGATTGGATCAAGACGTTT.

This clone was counted only a few times. This sequence joins TRGV5 and TRGJ1 or TRGJ2. As TCRdb names no J gene, one was assigned here on the basis of a DNA match to germline. Losses at the gene ends were 0 bases for V and 3 bases for J; bases not matched to a gene: 5. This CDR3 region has 14 residues. Germline V gives CDR1 VINAFY, CDR2 YDVSNSKD. The CDR3 sequence: CATWDRLGYYKKLF. CDR3 sequence (DNA): TGTGCCACCTGGGACAGGCTCGGTTATTATAAGAAACTCTTT.

This clone appeared once. A read error may produce the germline difference seen at one junction end. V and J are TRGV4 and TRGJ1 or TRGJ2. As TCRdb names no J gene, one was assigned here on the basis of a DNA match to germline. Germline CDR1 and CDR2: EGSTGY and YDSYTSSV. The CDR3 is 12 residues long. In nucleotides, the CDR3 is TGTGCCACCTGGGTTGGGAATTATATGAAACTCTTT. Translating gives CATWVGNYMKLF.

In this sample, this clone is large (0.1 to 1%). The chain carries TRGV3 and TRGJ1 or TRGJ2. The J gene, left out of TCRdb, was set here by checking the DNA against germline. V lost 0 bases and J lost 5; bases outside the gene matches: 7. CDR3 size: 14 residues. In germline, CDR1 is VTNTFY, CDR2 YDVSTARD (reference sequence). The CDR3, as DNA: TGTGCCACCTGGGACAGGCGGGAGGATTATAAGAAACTCTTT. This encodes CATWDRREDYKKLF.

Details on this clone: The same CDR3 arises from other DNA sequences in this sample as well. The chain has TRGV3 and TRGJ1 or TRGJ2. Since TCRdb gives no J gene, matching the DNA to germline was used here to assign it. V lost 0 bases to trimming and J lost 4 bases; unmatched junction nucleotides: 3. Germline V CDR1 and CDR2: VTNTFY, YDVSTARD (reference sequence). The CDR3 has 13 residues. As DNA, the CDR3 is TGTGCCACCTGGGACAGGGAGTATTATAAGAAACTCTTT. Residues: CATWDREYYKKLF.

This clone ranks as large. The chain combines TRGV3 with TRGJ1 or TRGJ2. The length of the CDR3 is 13 residues. The V segment lost 0 bases and the J segment 3 bases; nucleotides outside the gene matches: 2. Germline-derived CDR1 and CDR2 are VTNTFY and YDVSTARD (reference sequence). CDR3 sequence reads: CATWDRPYYKKLF. For the CDR3, the DNA is TGTGCCACCTGGGACAGGCCTTATTATAAGAAACTCTTT.

The chain carries TRGV9 and TRGJ1 or TRGJ2. Here the J gene was assigned by germline matching of the DNA, as TCRdb has none. CDR3 length equals 12 residues. The germline V gene encodes CDR1 GITISATS and CDR2 ISYDGTV (reference sequence). J was trimmed by 9 bases and V by 2 bases; bases with no gene match: 7. The CDR3 DNA is TGTGCCTTGTGGGAGGAATTCCCTAAGAAACTCTTT. Translated: CALWEEFPKKLF.